These 28 T cell receptor beta chains originate from one sample sequenced in a study of blood T cell repertoires in COVID-19. Some clones are missing from TCRdb's copy, which holds only in-frame ones; the method was immunoSEQ multiplex PCR. The sample has about 200,000 clones; approximately 85% are singletons. The sequenced sample was PBMCs or T cells enriched from blood (not recorded which). The receptors were gathered from a man aged 35 to 55 who had recovered from COVID-19.

The chain is built from TRBV9 and TRBJ2-2; TRBD1 is a possible D gene (6 bases). V was clipped by 3 bases and J by 1 base, with 19 bases between them. The CDR3 is 18 residues long. The V gene's germline CDR1 is SGDLS and CDR2 YYNGEE. In nucleotides, the CDR3 is TGTGCCAGCAGCGCCCATCACCCAGGGGCCGGGAACACCGGGGAGCTGTTTTTT. It specifies CASSAHHPGAGNTGELFF.

This chain uses TRBV9 with TRBJ1-5; D gene ambiguous. V shed 0 bases and J shed 5 bases, with 6 bases lying between them. The germline CDR1 and CDR2 sequences are SGDLS and YYNGEE. CDR3 length: 13 amino acids. CDR3: CASSVAPYQPQHF. The CDR3 DNA reads as TGTGCCAGCAGCGTAGCTCCCTATCAGCCCCAGCATTTT.

The chain couples TRBV4-3 to TRBJ2-5, with 9 bases aligning to TRBD2. Trimming removed 3 bases from V and 5 bases from J; junction bases left unmatched: 7. CDR1 and CDR2 (germline): LGHNA, YSLEER. The CDR3 has 15 amino acids. The CDR3 spells CASSHTTSGGETQYF. Written as DNA, the CDR3 is TGCGCCAGCAGCCATACGACTAGCGGCGGGGAGACCCAGTACTTC.

J is TRBJ1-1 and V is TRBV5-5; TRBD1 matches at 7 bases. The V gene end was trimmed by 3 bases and the J gene end by 3 bases; junction bases not matched to a gene: 5. The CDR3 contains 14 residues. The V gene's germline CDR1 is SGHKS and CDR2 YYEKEE (reference sequence). The CDR3 sequence is CASSSLQGHTEAFF. The CDR3 nucleotides read TGTGCCAGCAGCTCTTTACAGGGGCACACTGAAGCTTTCTTT.

This sequence joins TRBV7-2 and TRBJ2-2; D call uncertain. The length of the CDR3 is 15 residues. Germline assignment: CDR1 SGHTA and CDR2 FQGNSA. The V and J ends lost 3 bases and 4 bases respectively, with 12 bases between them. The CDR3 region is CASSFHGEPTGELFF. The CDR3 DNA reads TGTGCCAGCAGCTTTCATGGAGAGCCCACCGGGGAGCTGTTTTTT.

CDR3 loop: CASAGDNTEAFF. CDR3 nucleotide sequence: TGTGCCAGCGCAGGGGATAACACTGAAGCTTTCTTT. This rearrangement joins TRBV19 to TRBJ1-1; tentative D call: TRBD1 (6 bases). CDR3 length: 12 residues. The V end was cut by 9 bases, the J end by 2 bases, with 10 bases between. CDR1 and CDR2 (germline): LNHDA, SQIVND (reference sequence).

The chain uses TRBV19 and TRBJ1-5; tentatively, D is TRBD1 (6 bases). With 3 bases removed from V and 6 bases from J, the gap between germline ends came to 12 bases. CDR3 size: 14 residues. CDR1 and CDR2 from the germline V gene are LNHDA and SQIVND (reference sequence). The CDR3 bases are TGTGCCAGTAGTATTTTAACAGGGATTCAGCCCCAGCATTTT. It encodes CASSILTGIQPQHF. Based on the CDR3 plus reference TRBV19 and TRBJ1-5, the full variable domain is DGGITQSPKYLFRKEGQNVTLSCEQNLNHDAMYWYRQDPGQGLRLIYYSQIVNDFQKGDIAEGYSVSREKKESFPLTVTSAQKNPTAFYLCASSILTGIQPQHFGDGTRLSIL.

The V and J genes are TRBV7-6 and TRBJ2-3, with a tentative D call TRBD2 (5 bases). The CDR3 has 18 residues. Germline lookup yields CDR1 SGHVS and CDR2 FNYEAQ. V lost 2 bases and J 2 bases, leaving 20 bases between the germline ends. In DNA, the CDR3 is TGTGCCAGCAGCTTACCTCTTTACCGGGAAACAGACACAGATACGCAGTATTTT. Its protein is CASSLPLYRETDTDTQYF. Together with reference TRBV7-6 and TRBJ2-3, the CDR3 gives the full variable domain: GAGVSQSPRYKVTKRGQDVALRCDPISGHVSLYWYRQALGQGPEFLTYFNYEAQQDKSGLPNDRFSAERPEGSISTLTIQRTEQRDSAMYRCASSLPLYRETDTDTQYFGPGTRLTVL.

This clone was counted between two and nine times. CDR3 sequence (DNA): TGCGCCAGCAGCCAACTAACTAAACAAGAGACCCAGTACTTC. Protein: CASSQLTKQETQYF. The chain uses TRBV4-1 and TRBJ2-5; D is unresolved. The CDR3 has 14 amino acids. Per the germline V gene, CDR1 is MGHRA and CDR2 is YSYEKL. V lost 2 bases and J 2 bases, leaving 9 bases between the germline ends.

The V and J genes are TRBV2 and TRBJ2-5; TRBD1 agrees at 9 bases. The germline gives CDR1 SNHLY, CDR2 FYNNEI. This CDR3 has 15 amino acids. V dropped 5 bases and J dropped 5; count of bases not matched to a gene: 9. The CDR3 protein is CASSSGTGWGETQYF. The CDR3, as DNA: TGTGCCAGCAGTTCGGGGACAGGGTGGGGGGAGACCCAGTACTTC.

This rearrangement joins TRBV25-1 to TRBJ1-3; no firm D call. There are 16 residues in the CDR3. V lost 4 bases to trimming and J lost 0 bases, with 13 bases between them. The germline V gene has CDR1 MGHDK and CDR2 SYGVNS. This chain's CDR3 is CASSGLSVLSGNTIYF. The CDR3 nucleotides are TGTGCCAGCAGTGGTCTATCGGTCCTCTCTGGAAACACCATATATTTT.

The genes are TRBV6-1 and TRBJ1-2, with D maybe TRBD1 (6 bases). The V end was cut by 2 bases, the J end by 2 bases, with 15 bases between. In germline, CDR1 is MNHNS, CDR2 SASEGT. The CDR3 is 16 residues long. In DNA form, the CDR3 reads TGTGCCAGCAGTGAACTCGGCCCAGGGGCGAACTATGGCTACACCTTC. Translation: CASSELGPGANYGYTF.

The rearrangement uses TRBV9 and TRBJ2-2, with D uncertain. There are 14 residues in the CDR3. Trimming took 6 bases from V and 1 from J, leaving 10 bases between them. CDR1 SGDLS and CDR2 YYNGEE come from the germline V gene. The CDR3 spells CASNSDWNTGELFF. The DNA for the CDR3 is TGTGCCAGCAACTCCGACTGGAACACCGGGGAGCTGTTTTTT.

The chain joins TRBV28 to TRBJ2-3; D unresolved. The V gene's germline CDR1 is MDHEN and CDR2 SYDVKM. Trimming shortened V by 6 bases and J by 1 base, and 8 bases separated the two germline ends. This CDR3 comprises 13 residues. The CDR3: CASSLLRTDTQYF. As DNA, the CDR3 is TGTGCCAGCAGCCTACTGCGCACAGATACGCAGTATTTT. The variable domain in full, with the rest retrieved from reference TRBV28 and TRBJ2-3, is DVKVTQSSRYLVKRTGEKVFLECVQDMDHENMFWYRQDPGLGLRLIYFSYDVKMKEKGDIPEGYSVSREKKERFSLILESASTNQTSMYLCASSLLRTDTQYFGPGTRLTVL.

This clone was detected only a few times. The J gene is TRBJ1-2, the V gene TRBV3-1 (or the pseudogene TRBV3-2); possible D gene TRBD1, 6 bases. This CDR3 is built from 15 residues. V was clipped by 1 base and J by 3 bases, with 12 bases between them. Germline V gene data show CDR1 as LGHDT and CDR2 as YNNKEL (reference sequence). CDR3 DNA: TGTGCCAGCAGCCAAGGCGACAGGTCTTACTATGGCTACACCTTC. Translating it yields CASSQGDRSYYGYTF.

This clone was seen only once. V usage is TRBV6-2 or TRBV6-3 and J usage is TRBJ2-2; tentatively, D is TRBD1 or TRBD2 (5 bases each). Germline V lookup: CDR1 MNHEY, CDR2 SVGEGT. There are 12 residues in the CDR3. The germline V and J ends were trimmed by 6 bases and 7 bases, with 9 bases remaining between them. DNA for the CDR3: TGTGCCAGCAGCAGGGAGATCGGGGAGCTGTTTTTT. Translation gives CASSREIGELFF.

This clone has a single count. CDR3 in DNA: TGTGCCAGCAGCTCGCAACGGGGGGAGCTGTTTTTT. Translating gives CASSSQRGELFF. V gene TRBV12-3 or TRBV12-4 combines with J gene TRBJ2-2, with D hard to call. The CDR3 runs 12 residues. V lost 6 bases, J lost 8 bases, and 10 bases lay in between.

The V and J genes are TRBV7-2 and TRBJ1-2; no reliable D call. The V gene lost 1 base and the J gene lost 2 bases, with 11 bases spanning the gap. CDR1 is SGHTA, CDR2 FQGNSA, per germline. The CDR3 covers 15 residues. CDR3 sequence reads: CASSLVSGVNYGYTF. The CDR3 DNA is TGTGCCAGCAGCTTAGTAAGCGGGGTAAACTATGGCTACACCTTC.

The V call is TRBV5-1, the J call TRBJ2-2; 9 bases align to TRBD2. CDR1 and CDR2 (germline): SGHRS, YFSETQ. The CDR3 is 16 residues long. V lost 0 bases, J lost 6 bases, and 6 bases stayed unmatched. DNA of the CDR3: TGCGCCAGCAGCTTGGTTGCGGGAGGGTCCCCCGGGGAGCTGTTTTTT. Translated: CASSLVAGGSPGELFF.

This clone was seen a handful of times. The chain uses TRBV7-8 and TRBJ2-1, with TRBD1 as a possible D gene (6 bases). Per germline, CDR1 SGHVS and CDR2 FQNEAQ. The CDR3 loop spans 16 amino acids. The V gene lost 3 bases and the J gene lost 6 bases, with 18 bases spanning the gap. This CDR3 is CASSFTRDISPNEQFF. The CDR3, as DNA: TGTGCCAGCAGCTTTACCCGGGACATAAGCCCCAATGAGCAGTTCTTC. Variable domain in full (rest from reference TRBV7-8 and TRBJ2-1): GAGVSQSPRYKVAKRGQDVALRCDPISGHVSLFWYQQALGQGPEFLTYFQNEAQLDKSGLPSDRFFAERPEGSVSTLKIQRTQQEDSAVYLCASSFTRDISPNEQFFGPGTRLTVL.

A few counts support this clone. This chain joins TRBV4-1 and TRBJ1-1; 7 bases line up with TRBD1. The germline CDR1 and CDR2 sequences are MGHRA and YSYEKL. This CDR3 contains 14 residues. V lost 3 bases to trimming and J lost 6 bases; unmatched junction nucleotides: 7. CDR3 protein: CASSQNRQGAEAFF. CDR3 nucleotide sequence: TGCGCCAGCAGCCAGAACAGACAGGGCGCTGAAGCTTTCTTT.

The CDR3, as DNA: TGTGCCAGCAGCTTAGTTCCCTTAGGAGCGGTCAATGAGCAGTTCTTC. Protein: CASSLVPLGAVNEQFF. The chain uses TRBV11-2 and TRBJ2-1; possible D gene TRBD2, 5 bases. Germline V gene lookup returns CDR1 SGHAT and CDR2 FQNNGV. Trimming removed 1 base at V and 6 bases at J, with 16 bases between. CDR3 length: 16 residues.

A remark on this clone: Other nucleotide sequences in the sample specify the same CDR3. The J gene is TRBJ2-5, the V gene TRBV7-8; 10 bases line up with TRBD1. This CDR3 region has 13 residues. The V and J ends lost 5 bases and 5 bases, in that order; junction bases with no gene match: 2. Germline V lookup: CDR1 SGHVS, CDR2 FQNEAQ. The CDR3 here is CASSRDRGETQYF. The CDR3 DNA reads TGTGCCAGCAGCCGGGACAGGGGTGAGACCCAGTACTTC.

The V gene is TRBV7-2, the J gene TRBJ1-5; the D gene is possibly TRBD1 (6 bases). The CDR3 contains 14 residues. V was trimmed by 2 bases and J by 7 bases, leaving 12 bases between them. Germline lookup yields CDR1 SGHTA and CDR2 FQGNSA. CDR3 in amino acids: CASSLLAGGQPQHF. CDR3 DNA sequence: TGTGCCAGCAGCTTACTTGCTGGGGGCCAGCCCCAGCATTTT.

The chain uses TRBV29-1 and TRBJ2-1, with 8 bases identical to TRBD2. The CDR3 totals 16 residues. Unmatched junction bases numbered 18, after V lost 7 bases and J lost 7 bases. Germline assignment: CDR1 SQVTM and CDR2 ANQGSEA. This chain's CDR3 is CSAWPRTSPRGNEQFF. The CDR3 DNA is TGCAGCGCCTGGCCCCGGACTAGCCCGAGGGGGAATGAGCAGTTCTTC.

The J gene is TRBJ1-4, the V gene TRBV6-5, with 8 bases that match TRBD1. J lost 7 bases, V lost 4 bases, and 11 bases had no gene match. Germline values: CDR1 MNHEY, CDR2 SVGAGI. This CDR3 has 16 residues. The CDR3, as DNA: TGTGCCAGCAGTTGGGGCAGGGGGCGCATTGGTGAAAAACTGTTTTTT. Translated, it gives CASSWGRGRIGEKLFF.

This clone was recorded once. V and J are TRBV5-1 and TRBJ1-2, with TRBD1 matching over 7 bases. Germline CDR1 reads SGHRS; CDR2 reads YFSETQ. V lost 0 bases to trimming and J lost 0 bases; unmatched junction nucleotides: 2. The CDR3 covers 15 residues. The CDR3: CASSLDRGPNYGYTF. CDR3 nucleotides: TGCGCCAGCAGCTTGGATAGGGGGCCTAACTATGGCTACACCTTC.

This chain uses TRBV6-5 with TRBJ2-2, with TRBD1 identical over 7 bases. The junction had 2 bases not matched to a gene; V was cut back by 6 bases and J by 1 base. CDR1 and CDR2 (germline): MNHEY, SVGAGI. This CDR3 is 14 amino acids long. CDR3 protein: CASRRTGNTGELFF. CDR3 sequence (DNA): TGTGCCAGCAGGCGGACAGGGAACACCGGGGAGCTGTTTTTT.